The 10 T cell receptor beta chains below all came from one sample that was sequenced in a study of a mutant IDH1 vaccine in newly diagnosed glioma. No antigen is known for these receptors. Sequencing was performed with immunoSEQ multiplex PCR; in TCRdb, only in-frame clones are kept and a portion is missing. The data contain approximately 35,000 clones, more than 75% of them singletons. Time point noted: week 23, last vaccination. The study gave 300 ug of mutant IDH1 20-mer peptide per vaccine dose, with topical imiquimod. Here the sequenced sample was PBMCs, taken from a glioma patient whose treatment included an IDH1 peptide vaccine. Receptor source: a middle-aged man with glioma.

This clone has a single count. The chain recombines TRBV6-6 with TRBJ1-6, with 8 bases fitting TRBD1. Trimming at V came to 0 bases and at J to 10 bases, leaving 5 bases not matched to a gene. Germline CDR1 and CDR2: MNHNY and SVGAGI (reference sequence). The CDR3 contains 15 residues. The CDR3 DNA is TGTGCCAGCAGTTACTCGACAGGGGCGGGCTCACCCCTCCACTTT. Translating it yields CASSYSTGAGSPLHF.

The chain combines TRBV11-3 with TRBJ1-6; 7 bases match TRBD1. Trimming removed 4 bases from V and 0 bases from J; junction bases left unmatched: 6. Germline-derived CDR1 and CDR2 are SGHNT and YENEEA. The CDR3 runs 17 residues. Written as DNA, the CDR3 is TGTGCCAGCAGCTCCAGGGGGTTCAGCTCCTATAATTCACCCCTCCACTTT. Translated: CASSSRGFSSYNSPLHF.

This chain connects TRBV23-1 to TRBJ2-3, with D tentatively TRBD1 or TRBD2 (6 bases each). TRBV23-1 is an open reading frame, and its role is uncertain. The CDR3 has 15 amino acids. V gave up 4 bases and J gave up 5 bases, with 16 bases separating them. CDR3 region: CASSLQQGGEDTQYF. CDR3 nucleotide sequence: TGCGCCAGCAGTCTGCAACAGGGCGGGGAAGATACGCAGTATTTT.

This chain links TRBV5-1 with TRBJ1-1, with 8 bases identical to TRBD1. The V gene's germline CDR1 is SGHRS and CDR2 YFSETQ. The CDR3 runs 15 residues. The junction had 8 bases not matched to a gene; V was cut back by 4 bases and J by 3 bases. In DNA, the CDR3 is TGCGCCAGCAGCCCGCTGACAGGGGAGGACACTGAAGCTTTCTTT. Its protein is CASSPLTGEDTEAFF.

In this sample, this clone turned up once. Other DNA sequences within the sample encode an identical CDR3. The rearrangement joins TRBV2 to TRBJ2-7; 9 bases fit TRBD1. This CDR3 comprises 14 residues. V was clipped by 4 bases and J by 5 bases; unmatched bases: 6. In germline, CDR1 is SNHLY, CDR2 FYNNEI. CDR3 residues: CASSGGQGYHEQYV. CDR3 bases: TGTGCCAGCAGTGGAGGACAGGGGTATCACGAGCAGTACGTC.

The chain carries TRBV7-9 and TRBJ1-2; no definite D call. This CDR3 contains 13 residues. The germline V gene encodes CDR1 SEHNR and CDR2 FQNEAQ (reference sequence). Trimming removed 2 bases from V and 8 bases from J, with 12 bases in between. In DNA, the CDR3 is TGTGCCAGCAGCTTATTCGACTCGGGAGGCTACACCTTC. Translated: CASSLFDSGGYTF. The full variable domain, its missing parts supplied by reference TRBV7-9 and TRBJ1-2, is DTGVSQNPRHKITKRGQNVTFRCDPISEHNRLYWYRQTLGQGPEFLTYFQNEAQLEKSRLLSDRFSAERPKGSFSTLEIQRTEQGDSAMYLCASSLFDSGGYTFGSGTRLTVV.

This clone was picked up a small number of times. This rearrangement joins TRBV6-6 to TRBJ2-5, with a tentative D call TRBD2 (6 bases). V dropped 5 bases and J dropped 4 bases, with 11 bases sitting between them. Germline V gene lookup returns CDR1 MNHNY and CDR2 SVGAGI (reference sequence). The length of the CDR3 is 13 residues. The CDR3 region has the DNA TGTGCCAGCAGTCGAGACGGGGGAGAGACCCAGTACTTC. It specifies CASSRDGGETQYF.

V and J are TRBV5-1 and TRBJ1-2, with D uncertain. The V gene lost 0 bases and the J gene lost 4 bases, with 10 bases spanning the gap. Germline CDR1 is SGHRS and CDR2 is YFSETQ. This CDR3 comprises 14 residues. The CDR3 DNA is TGCGCCAGCAGCTTGGGAACGGGCGGCTATGGCTACACCTTC. Protein sequence: CASSLGTGGYGYTF.

This clone was picked up a small number of times. The CDR3 DNA is TGTGCCAGCCAACAGGGGTCGGAGGTGGACGAGCAGTACTTC. Translated, it gives CASQQGSEVDEQYF. The V gene is TRBV19, the J gene TRBJ2-7; 7 bases agree with TRBD1. Germline lookup yields CDR1 LNHDA and CDR2 SQIVND (reference sequence). The V segment lost 9 bases and the J segment 5 bases; nucleotides outside the gene matches: 13. The CDR3 totals 14 residues.

J is TRBJ2-1 and V is TRBV7-2; TRBD1 matches 8 bases. J lost 8 bases, V lost 1 base, and 7 bases had no gene match. The CDR3 covers 15 residues. From germline, CDR1 is SGHTA and CDR2 FQGNSA. The CDR3 DNA is TGTGCCAGCAGCTTAGGACGGACAGGGATCTATGAGCAGTTCTTC. Protein: CASSLGRTGIYEQFF.